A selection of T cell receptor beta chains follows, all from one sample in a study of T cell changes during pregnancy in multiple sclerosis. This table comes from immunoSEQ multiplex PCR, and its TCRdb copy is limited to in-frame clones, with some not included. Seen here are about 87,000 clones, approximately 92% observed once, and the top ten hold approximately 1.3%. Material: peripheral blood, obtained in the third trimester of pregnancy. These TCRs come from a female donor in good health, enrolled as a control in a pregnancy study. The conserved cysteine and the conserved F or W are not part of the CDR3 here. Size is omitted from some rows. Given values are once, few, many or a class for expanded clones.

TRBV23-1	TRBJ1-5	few	ASTENQPQH
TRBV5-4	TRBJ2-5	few	ASSPTQGAGETQY
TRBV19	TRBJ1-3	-	ATPTGPVWGNTIY
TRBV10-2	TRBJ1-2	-	ASSLGQGNYGYT
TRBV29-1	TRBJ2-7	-	SARGDPDYEQY
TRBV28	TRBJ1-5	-	ASQNLDRLNQPQH
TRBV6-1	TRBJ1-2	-	ASSTKRHYGYT
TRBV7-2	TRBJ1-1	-	ASSPQVVQVRTEAF
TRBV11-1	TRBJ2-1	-	ASSLGGGLEYNEQF
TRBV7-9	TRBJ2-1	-	ASSVINEQF
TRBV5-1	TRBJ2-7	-	ASGGTSGNHEQY
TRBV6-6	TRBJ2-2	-	ASSYRSGGDTGELF
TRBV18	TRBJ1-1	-	ASSPPTVDTEAF
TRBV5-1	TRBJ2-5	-	ASSFTGLETQY
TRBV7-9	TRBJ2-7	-	ASSAVGGYYEQY
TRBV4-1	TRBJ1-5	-	ASSRGQDNQPQH
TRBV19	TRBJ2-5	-	ASSIEGSDETQY
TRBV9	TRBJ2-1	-	ASSVELGNEQF
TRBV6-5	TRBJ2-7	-	ASRPPGLYEQY
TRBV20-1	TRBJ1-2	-	SLTGFGGYT
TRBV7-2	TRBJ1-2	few	ASSARYTRDGYT
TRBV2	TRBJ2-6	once	ASMGGRTGANVLT
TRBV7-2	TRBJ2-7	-	ASSLGGSGSYEQY
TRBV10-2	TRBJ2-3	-	ASSLDSYGDTQY
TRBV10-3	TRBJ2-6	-	AISEQGRGANVLT
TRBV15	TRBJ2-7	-	ATSRGGKVDEQY
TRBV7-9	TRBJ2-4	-	ASSLAYQGGAKNIQY